What follows is one TCR beta chain and its context. The antigen is unknown. Unmatched junction bases numbered 7, after V lost 4 bases and J lost 6 bases. CDR3 length: 14 amino acids. CDR1 is SGHNT and CDR2 is YYREEE in the germline V gene (reference sequence). TCRdb keeps only in-frame clones here, not all; method: immunoSEQ multiplex PCR. The sample carries approximately 70,000 clones, roughly 84% recorded once. This entry is derived from a study of T cell responses to AZD1222 COVID-19 vaccine. Study-wide findings and caveats: Of the AZD1222 recipients, only five to seven were seropositive at baseline. The span of vaccine-associated CD4 TCRs extended across spike, with dominance at 160-218 and 743-854.

Here the sequenced sample was peripheral blood, taken on day 0 of AZD1222 vaccination. The origin of this receptor is an adult in good health. The chain combines TRBV5-4 with TRBJ1-2, with 9 nucleotides matching TRBD1. The CDR3 sequence: CASSKGQGGDGYTF. In DNA, the CDR3 is TGTGCCAGCAGCAAGGGACAGGGAGGAGATGGCTACACCTTC. The entire variable domain, with the rest obtained from reference TRBV5-4 and TRBJ1-2, is as follows: ETGVTQSPTHLIKTRGQQVTLRCSSQSGHNTVSWYQQALGQGPQFIFQYYREEENGRGNFPPRFSGLQFPNYSSELNVNALELDDSALYLCASSKGQGGDGYTFGSGTRLTVV.